This T cell receptor beta chain was retrieved from a study of shared clonotypes between healthy human individuals (dated by TCRdb to the early 2020s). Context from the whole study: The cohort comprised a couple of women and a few men aged 18 to 49 years. Blood TCR repertoires of about five healthy adults were deeply sequenced to estimate repertoire size and the extent of clonotype sharing between individuals. For each donor, CD4 naive and CD4 memory were each run on three plates, CD8 naive on two plates, and CD8 memory on one plate. To increase sequencing depth and limit assay-specific biases, TCR repertoire library preparation and sequencing were carried out by different laboratories using diverse techniques. Each donor's leukapheresis produced roughly between roughly 0.85 and 10 billion PBMCs.

The CDR3 sequence holds 13 residues, the cysteine and phenylalanine included. The retained sequence is limited to the CDR3, 39 bases, with the frame set at the first base. CDR1 and CDR2 are read off the germline V gene (reference sequence) as MNHEY and SMNVEV. V trim: 8 bases; J trim: 2 bases; unmatched bases: 6. Overall study results and their limits: The small number of donors limited the genetic and exposure-history diversity represented. Clonotypes shared by all four sorted-subset donors showed higher generation probabilities than non-shared clonotypes. Sharing across a few donors was observed for roughly 5.4% of naive CD4, 3% to 3.5% of naive CD8, about 2.3% of memory CD4, and less than 0.45% of memory CD8 clonotypes. Based on pairwise subsampling, the degree of clonotype sharing among donors was expected to be affected by sequencing depth. Rarefaction of sorted-subset datasets indicated incomplete sequencing despite the large sequencing depth. Estimated clonotype richness was generally larger for naive than for memory subsets. Sampling was restricted to blood, and TCR repertoires in tissues likely differ from the TCR repertoires found in blood.

CD8 naive samples were CD45RO-negative cells positively selected for CCR7, giving a CD45RA+CCR7+ population that excluded TemRA cells. The donors were healthy, HIV-negative adults who had no recently reported acute infections or vaccinations. All donors were Caucasian adults living in Nashville, Tennessee, USA. Blood was obtained by leukapheresis, after which PBMCs were separated by Ficoll-Histopaque density gradient centrifugation and cryopreserved in liquid nitrogen vapor phase. Analytical flow cytometry was used to check the purity and quantity of each magnetically sorted T cell population. Genomic DNA was isolated from every sorted fraction and measured by UV absorbance on a Nanodrop 2000c. Using the deep immunoSEQ assay, TCR CDR3 regions were amplified from genomic DNA by multiplex PCR. Genomic DNA extracted from each cell subset was distributed evenly over all wells of several immunoSEQ 96-well plates, and each plate served as one replicate. For sorted subsets, each replicate PCR was loaded with roughly 190 ng genomic DNA, equivalent to roughly 30,000 T cell genomes. The purified libraries were quantified using a Qubit 3.0 fluorometer, sized with a Bioanalyzer 2100, and then quantified again using the KAPA Library Quantification kit. Every immunoSEQ 96-well plate was sequenced on a dedicated single-read 150-cycle Illumina NextSeq 550 flow cell. The original methods were these. Because the immunoSEQ output held only junctional sequences and lacked quality scores, the filtering could not match the filtering applied to full-length reads. To assign V/J genes and CDR3, sequences were annotated using PyIR, a Python wrapper for IgBLAST v1.9, with IMGT germline references. Reads were filtered out if the reads had weak V/J assignments (E-value above 1e-6), no CDR3, stop codons, out-of-frame junctions, or ambiguous translated residues. V3J clonotypes were defined as sequences sharing the same inferred V gene, J gene, and CDR3 amino acid sequence. The percentage overlap between two repertoires was calculated by dividing the number of shared unique clonotypes by the size of the smaller repertoire. Richness of each repertoire was evaluated using RTK rarefaction, the Chao1 estimator, and Recon v2.1 estimates of unobserved clonotypes. For all TCRbeta clonotypes obtained by the gDNA method from a few donors, generation probabilities were computed with OLGA. The clones in this table, taken by TCRdb from immuneACCESS, are in-frame only. Not every clone is retained; where verified, under half of the shortfall comes from an unresolved V gene, and the cause of the rest is unknown. The DNA was the basis for D and trimming; V, J and clone size are from that table. This sample lists about 650,000 clones; roughly 95% were detected once. The ten largest make up 0.11% of the sample.

Of note for this clone: Its antigen specificity is not known. No qualities accompany the bases; no much larger clone lies one base away.

The chain links TRBV27 with TRBJ2-7, and 7 bases in between align with TRBD2. The TCR sequence derives from a woman in her twenties or thirties in good health. Sequencing was done on a sample of naive CD8+ T cells sorted from blood. Read against the paper, the sample's cell subset or site label means: CD45RA+CCR7+. The nucleotide sequence reads as follows: TGTGCCAGCGGTGCGGGAGAGGCCTACGAGCAGTACTTC. Translated, it gives CASGAGEAYEQYF.